Reported below is one TCR beta chain. Its antigen is undetermined. These data are taken from a study of shared clonotypes between healthy human individuals. Across the study: Per donor, CD8 memory used one plate, CD8 naive used two, CD4 memory used three and CD4 naive used three. Study-wide results and caveats: Richness estimates generally favored naive over memory subsets. The study found 4.5% to 5% of naive CD4 clonotypes shared across several donors.

The CDR3 runs to 15 residues. V lost 3 bases and J 3 bases, leaving 12 bases between the germline ends. The germline gives CDR1 KGHSH, CDR2 LQKENI. Clones were read by immunoSEQ multiplex PCR, and TCRdb kept only the in-frame ones, dropping some. The sample holds 2,100,000 or so clones, almost 96% seen once. The receptor was isolated from a man younger than 35 in good health. J is TRBJ1-5 and V is TRBV18; no definite D call. The sample comprised naive CD4+ T cells sorted from blood. Subset in this sample: CD45RA+ positively selected. CDR3 protein: CASSPSTIPNQPQHF. The CDR3 bases are TGTGCCAGCTCACCCTCCACGATCCCCAATCAGCCCCAGCATTTT.